A single sample gave rise to the 21 T cell receptor beta chains below, sequenced in a study of blood T cell repertoires in COVID-19. Assay used: immunoSEQ multiplex PCR; TCRdb lists only in-frame clones, some missing. The sample holds approximately 250,000 clones; 86% are singletons and the top ten take approximately 10%. Sample: peripheral blood. These receptors all stem from a middle-aged man with active or convalescent COVID-19.

The gene calls are TRBV7-2 and TRBJ2-7; D is unresolved. The germline V gene encodes CDR1 SGHTA and CDR2 FQGNSA. V was clipped by 5 bases and J by 6 bases, with 17 bases between them. The CDR3 runs to 14 residues. CDR3 region: CASSPNLPVSEQYF. CDR3 sequence (DNA): TGTGCCAGCAGCCCTAACCTCCCGGTGAGCGAGCAGTACTTC. The full variable domain, completed using reference TRBV7-2 and TRBJ2-7, is GAGVSQSPSNKVTEKGKDVELRCDPISGHTALYWYRQSLGQGLEFLIYFQGNSAPDKSGLPSDRFSAERTGGSVSTLTIQRTQQEDSAVYLCASSPNLPVSEQYFGPGTRLTVT.

The chain uses TRBV3-1 (or the pseudogene TRBV3-2) and TRBJ1-2; D is possibly TRBD1 (5 bases). The CDR3 has 16 amino acids. V was pared by 5 bases and J by 4 bases, with 20 bases between. The germline CDR1 and CDR2 sequences are LGHDT and YNNKEL (reference sequence). The CDR3 nucleotides read TGTGCCAGCAGCTCTCCCCGGCAGGGCTGGGGCTATGGCTACACCTTC. Amino acid sequence: CASSSPRQGWGYGYTF.

The chain links TRBV29-1 to TRBJ2-2; no clear D. The CDR3 has 13 amino acids. The germline V gene has CDR1 SQVTM and CDR2 ANQGSEA. The germline V and J ends were trimmed by 4 bases and 3 bases, with 9 bases remaining between them. The CDR3 spells CSVGTFDTGELFF. As DNA, the CDR3 is TGCAGCGTTGGTACATTCGACACCGGGGAGCTGTTTTTT.

V gene TRBV29-1 combines with J gene TRBJ2-7; D may be TRBD1 (6 bases). The CDR3 is 14 amino acids. Germline CDR1 and CDR2: SQVTM and ANQGSEA. Trimming shortened V by 5 bases and J by 2 bases, and 16 bases separated the two germline ends. Here the CDR3 DNA reads TGCAGCGTTTCCGGGCAGGGGCCGCCCTACGAGCAGTACTTC. It encodes CSVSGQGPPYEQYF.

The V call is TRBV6-5, the J call TRBJ2-7; D possibly corresponds to TRBD2 (5 bases). Trimming cost V 3 bases and J 2 bases, with 14 bases left between them. The germline CDR1 and CDR2 sequences are MNHEY and SVGAGI. The CDR3 is made up of 15 amino acids. For the CDR3, the DNA is TGTGCCAGCAGTTATAGTAGCGCTTCTCCCTACGAGCAGTACTTC. It translates to CASSYSSASPYEQYF.

The J gene is TRBJ1-2, the V gene TRBV2; D uncertain. Trimming took off 7 bases at V and 6 bases at J, with 21 bases between the two ends. The CDR3 is 15 amino acids. Germline V gives CDR1 SNHLY, CDR2 FYNNEI. The CDR3 coding sequence is TGTGCCAGCACCCTAGTCCCAGACGAACACGATGGCTACACCTTC. It yields the protein CASTLVPDEHDGYTF.

This clone came up once. This rearrangement joins TRBV5-1 to TRBJ1-3; 7 bases align to TRBD1. This CDR3 has 18 residues. Germline-derived CDR1 and CDR2 are SGHRS and YFSETQ. Unmatched junction bases numbered 10, after V lost 1 base and J lost 0 bases. CDR3: CASSLLGTASGSGNTIYF. The CDR3 DNA sequence: TGCGCCAGCAGCTTGCTTGGGACAGCCTCGGGCTCTGGAAACACCATATATTTT.

The chain joins TRBV29-1 to TRBJ2-5; no clear D gene. Trimming took off 4 bases at V and 5 bases at J, with 11 bases between the two ends. CDR3 length equals 12 residues. CDR1 SQVTM and CDR2 ANQGSEA come from the germline V gene. The CDR3 is CSVVGSRETQYF. CDR3 coding DNA: TGCAGCGTTGTAGGAAGCAGGGAGACCCAGTACTTC.

The J gene is TRBJ2-7, the V gene TRBV5-1, with D uncertain. V gave up 8 bases and J gave up 0 bases, with 6 bases separating them. This CDR3 contains 11 residues. Germline V gene sequence: CDR1 SGHRS, CDR2 YFSETQ. The CDR3 is CASGSSYEQYF. DNA for the CDR3: TGCGCCAGTGGCAGCTCCTACGAGCAGTACTTC.

This chain links TRBV5-1 with TRBJ2-3; D gene unclear. Germline V lookup: CDR1 SGHRS, CDR2 YFSETQ. V dropped 0 bases and J dropped 1 base, with 9 bases sitting between them. This CDR3 comprises 15 residues. CDR3 in amino acids: CASSLAVGGTDTQYF. Here the CDR3 DNA reads TGCGCCAGCAGCTTGGCCGTTGGAGGCACAGATACGCAGTATTTT.

The chain employs TRBV4-1 and TRBJ1-5; D is ambiguous. Trimming took 0 bases from V and 5 from J, leaving 8 bases between them. Germline CDR1 MGHRA, CDR2 YSYEKL. The CDR3 length is 14 residues. The CDR3, as DNA: TGCGCCAGCAGCCAAGATCGTACAGATCAGCCCCAGCATTTT. Amino acid sequence: CASSQDRTDQPQHF.

This CDR3 reads CASSQDLTPNSNQPQHF. The CDR3, as DNA: TGTGCCAGCAGCCAAGATCTGACACCGAATAGCAATCAGCCCCAGCATTTT. The V gene is TRBV3-1 (or the pseudogene TRBV3-2), the J gene TRBJ1-5, with D hard to call. Deletions cut 0 bases from V and 0 bases from J, with 12 bases between. The CDR3 length is 17 residues. Germline-derived CDR1 and CDR2 are LGHDT and YNNKEL (reference sequence).

V is TRBV9 and J is TRBJ1-1; 7 bases are shared with TRBD1. The J segment lost 0 bases and the V segment lost 3 bases, leaving 8 bases of the junction unmatched. The CDR3 is 16 amino acids. Germline values: CDR1 SGDLS, CDR2 YYNGEE. Here the CDR3 reads CASSEKGAAVNTEAFF. The CDR3 DNA is TGTGCCAGCAGCGAGAAGGGGGCCGCCGTGAACACTGAAGCTTTCTTT.

This clone was recorded a few times. The chain links TRBV29-1 to TRBJ1-2, with D tentatively TRBD1 (6 bases). V was trimmed by 7 bases and J by 9 bases, leaving 18 bases between them. The germline V gene has CDR1 SQVTM and CDR2 ANQGSEA. CDR3 length equals 12 residues. CDR3 bases: TGCAGCGCTGAGGGGGGGGAGGTGAGCTACACCTTC. Translation gives CSAEGGEVSYTF.

The V and J genes are TRBV7-9 and TRBJ1-6; D is ambiguous. CDR1 is SEHNR, CDR2 FQNEAQ, per germline (reference sequence). CDR3 size: 14 residues. Trimming took 8 bases from V and 0 from J, leaving 8 bases between them. As DNA, the CDR3 is TGTGCCAGCTCCACGGGCTCCTATAATTCACCCCTCCACTTT. Translating it yields CASSTGSYNSPLHF.

The J gene is TRBJ2-3, the V gene TRBV2, with TRBD2 matching 12 bases. V lost 1 base and J lost 3; bases outside the gene matches: 2. Germline CDR1 reads SNHLY; CDR2 reads FYNNEI. The CDR3 has 16 residues. In DNA form, the CDR3 reads TGTGCCAGCAGTGAAGGGCTAGCGGGAGGGACAGATACGCAGTATTTT. Translation gives CASSEGLAGGTDTQYF. The whole variable domain, remainder taken from reference TRBV2 and TRBJ2-3, is EPEVTQTPSHQVTQMGQEVILRCVPISNHLYFYWYRQILGQKVEFLVSFYNNEISEKSEIFDDQFSVERPDGSNFTLKIRSTKLEDSAMYFCASSEGLAGGTDTQYFGPGTRLTVL.

The V call is TRBV5-1, the J call TRBJ2-1; tentatively, D is TRBD1 (5 bases). The CDR3 consists of 15 residues. CDR1 is SGHRS and CDR2 is YFSETQ in the germline V gene. V lost 0 bases and J 5 bases, leaving 12 bases between the germline ends. The CDR3 region is CASSLGTGGNNEQFF. The CDR3 nucleotides are TGCGCCAGCAGCTTGGGTACAGGTGGAAACAATGAGCAGTTCTTC. Drawing the rest from reference TRBV5-1 and TRBJ2-1, the complete variable domain is KAGVTQTPRYLIKTRGQQVTLSCSPISGHRSVSWYQQTPGQGLQFLFEYFSETQRNKGNFPGRFSGRQFSNSRSEMNVSTLELGDSALYLCASSLGTGGNNEQFFGPGTRLTVL.

The rearrangement links TRBV6-5 to TRBJ2-2; maybe TRBD1 (6 bases). The CDR3 runs 15 residues. From germline, CDR1 is MNHEY and CDR2 SVGAGI. V lost 5 bases to trimming and J lost 1 base, with 11 bases between them. CDR3 in amino acids: CASSTNRVNTGELFF. The CDR3 DNA is TGTGCCAGCAGTACCAACAGGGTGAACACCGGGGAGCTGTTTTTT.

The chain combines TRBV7-2 with TRBJ1-2; the D gene is possibly TRBD1 (6 bases). Germline V gene lookup returns CDR1 SGHTA and CDR2 FQGNSA. Trimming left V 1 base short and J 3 bases short, with 9 bases between. CDR3 size: 14 residues. CDR3 amino acids: CASSLGPGDYGYTF. The CDR3 DNA reads as TGTGCCAGCAGCTTAGGGCCAGGGGACTATGGCTACACCTTC.

DNA for the CDR3: TGTGCCAGCAGCTTAGGGACAGCCAACACCGGGGAGCTGTTTTTT. It is translated as CASSLGTANTGELFF. The chain combines TRBV7-9 with TRBJ2-2, with a possible D match to TRBD1 (6 bases). Germline loops: CDR1 SEHNR, CDR2 FQNEAQ (reference sequence). V lost 1 base to trimming and J lost 2 bases, with 8 bases between them. The CDR3 is 15 amino acids.

In its sample, this clone was seen a few times. This chain joins TRBV6-5 and TRBJ1-1; 8 positions match TRBD1. V was pared by 6 bases and J by 5 bases, with 5 bases of the junction left unmatched. The CDR3 loop spans 13 amino acids. The germline V gene encodes CDR1 MNHEY and CDR2 SVGAGI. The CDR3 bases are TGTGCCAGCAGCCTACAGGGGGAAACTGAAGCTTTCTTT. It yields the protein CASSLQGETEAFF.